These T cell receptor beta chains were read from a single sample in a study of Ad26.COV2.S vaccination and SARS-CoV-2 variants. The repertoire was sequenced with immunoSEQ multiplex PCR; TCRdb's copy has only in-frame clones and lacks some. The repertoire holds around 340,000 clones, 75% to 90% seen once, with roughly 10% in the top ten. The sequenced sample was peripheral blood, obtained in a trial of Ad26.COV2.S vaccine versus placebo. The source is a person between 18 and 60 years old who received the Ad26.COV2.S COVID-19 vaccine or a placebo. The CDR3 runs from the conserved cysteine through the conserved F or W. Fields, in order: D gene, V gene, CDR3 protein. The D gene is left open where the match is weak.

>TRBD1|TRBV5-6
CASRGQGYGYTF
>TRBD1|TRBV18
CASSSGGSYISGANVLTF
>.|TRBV4-2
CASSQDLPSSGNTIYF
>TRBD1|TRBV28
CASSLPSWTGGTGELFF
>.|TRBV5-4
CASSVGGAQETQYF
>.|TRBV5-1
CASSFEGSYTF
>.|TRBV7-9
CASSSIAAGQETQYF
>.|TRBV5-4
CASSLAGEAQPQHF
>.|TRBV7-2
CASSPLQGELFF
>.|TRBV7-8
CASSSLTGNTEAFF
>.|TRBV7-2
CASSLDREDGYTF
>TRBD1|TRBV19
CASSGTGGDSPLHF
>TRBD1|TRBV18
CASSPDRVVEKLFF
>.|TRBV6-5
CASSKHRVQLFF
>.|TRBV7-8
CASSLEGGRGEQYF
>TRBD1|TRBV7-9
CASSLAGTGAIEAFF
>TRBD1|TRBV18
CASSPNRGDYEQYF
>.|TRBV19
CASNLMAAGNTEAFF
>.|TRBV27
CASRLTMLGGNSPLHF
>.|TRBV7-2
CASRAGKGNSGANVLTF
>.|TRBV7-9
CASSKGGVFGYTF
>TRBD1|TRBV24-1
CATSDLSGTVNTGELFF
>.|TRBV15
CATSSGTLGTDTQYF
>.|TRBV19
CASSISGADYSNQPQHF
>.|TRBV3-1/TRBV3-2
CASSQGLRTVIQETQYF
>.|TRBV30
CAWSRTGSGSPLHF
>.|TRBV5-4
CASSLRGGGYGYTF
>.|TRBV5-1
CASSLQTGGNQPQHF
>TRBD2|TRBV5-1
CASRTSGSNEQFF
>.|TRBV7-9
CASSLEGTRYEQFF
>.|TRBV28
CASQGQGNREQFF
>.|TRBV10-3
CAISETDTYNEQFF
>TRBD1|TRBV19
CASSIGLTGSNEKLFF
>.|TRBV5-6
CASSLTDAMISGNTIYF
>.|TRBV6-2/TRBV6-3
CASSPTGTYEQYF
>.|TRBV5-4
CASSTDSSYEQYF
>TRBD1|TRBV7-2
CASSPSARDRVPYEQYF
>TRBD2|TRBV9
CASSLNGLAGMETQYF
>TRBD2|TRBV24-1
CATSGSGGARSTDTQYF
>TRBD2|TRBV11-1
CASSSSQREGQYEQYF
>.|TRBV11-2
CASSTLRVWTGELFF
>.|TRBV7-9
CASSPLGIEDTDTQYF
>TRBD1|TRBV7-4
CASSCCLPTGVGTEAFF
>.|TRBV7-2
CASSSRGGGNYNSPLHF
>.|TRBV19
CASSRGELYNEQFF
>TRBD1|TRBV7-2
CASSLEPHRGPATEAFF
>.|TRBV6-1
CASSPRVNSYEQYF
>.|TRBV5-1
CASSLEVRTATNEKLFF
>TRBD2|TRBV29-1
CSAWASGKVSEQFF
>.|TRBV18
CASSWFQHTQYF
>.|TRBV6-6
CASSYPMGVGEAFF
>TRBD2|TRBV7-2
CASSLQREGKFF
>.|TRBV6-4
CASSDRPPYNEQFF
>TRBD1|TRBV3-1/TRBV3-2
CASSHIADRAYGYTF
>TRBD2|TRBV2
CASRGSGGAQLDTQYF
>TRBD2|TRBV7-2
CASSLGPAGLAVTYEQYF
>TRBD1|TRBV9
CASSAGTGGEEQYF
>.|TRBV19
CASSIPGGTDRQETQYF